Below, one T cell receptor beta chain is given with its context. This record belongs to a study of T cell changes during pregnancy in multiple sclerosis. The germline V gene encodes CDR1 MNHNS and CDR2 SASEGT. V gave up 7 bases and J gave up 0 bases; unmatched junction bases: 7. The CDR3 contains 15 residues. The data were produced by immunoSEQ multiplex PCR, yet TCRdb's version contains in-frame clones alone and is incomplete. The sample lists 30,000 to 45,000 clones; 88% were seen once. The sequences come from CD4+ T cells from peripheral blood mononuclear cells, collected before pregnancy. The chain joins TRBV6-1 to TRBJ2-7, with TRBD2 identical over 9 bases. This TCR came from a female donor with multiple sclerosis, enrolled in a pregnancy study. CDR3 in amino acids: CASKSPSGASYEQYF. In DNA, the CDR3 is TGTGCCAGCAAGAGCCCTAGCGGGGCCTCCTACGAGCAGTACTTC.